These 21 T cell receptor beta chains were sequenced from one sample in a study of T cells after yellow fever vaccination. TCRdb re-called the 5' RACE reads through MiXCR, storing one row per CDR3 protein. The sample records hundreds of thousands of distinct CDR3 sequences, 9% to 15% being singletons. The sequencing used PBMCs, collected on the day of the yellow fever booster vaccination. The receptors stem from a young man who received the YFV17D yellow fever vaccine.

The chain couples TRBV6-4 to TRBJ2-4, with D tentatively TRBD2 (6 bases). This CDR3 has 17 amino acids. With 7 bases removed from V and 7 bases from J, the gap between germline ends came to 26 bases. Looked up from germline, CDR1 is MRHNA and CDR2 is SNTAGT. CDR3 DNA sequence: TGTGCCAGCAAAGGGCCTTTTACGAGCGGAGGGCGGAACATTCAGTACTTC. Translated, it gives CASKGPFTSGGRNIQYF.

This clonotype was recorded a few times. This chain uses TRBV20-1 with TRBJ2-1, with 11 positions matching TRBD2. Germline V gene sequence: CDR1 DFQATT, CDR2 SNEGSKA (reference sequence). The trim removed 5 bases at V and 12 bases at J, leaving 15 bases unmatched. This CDR3 spans 15 amino acids. CDR3 coding DNA: TGCAGTGCTCCGGCCCCTTGGGGTAGCGGGAGGGGGCAGTTCTTC. Its translation: CSAPAPWGSGRGQFF.

This clonotype was seen ten or more times. The gene calls are TRBV11-2 and TRBJ2-7; tentative D call: TRBD2 (6 bases). Germline V CDR1 and CDR2: SGHAT, FQNNGV. This CDR3 region has 12 residues. The germline V and J ends were trimmed by 5 bases and 7 bases, with 12 bases remaining between them. DNA for the CDR3: TGTGCCAGCAGCCCCGGAGGGGCGGAGCAGTACTTC. It is translated as CASSPGGAEQYF.

At least ten counts were recorded for this clonotype. V usage is TRBV5-6 and J usage is TRBJ2-1; no firm D call. This CDR3 spans 13 amino acids. Germline V lookup: CDR1 SGHDT, CDR2 YYEEEE. The ends were cut back, 4 bases at V and 5 bases at J, with 10 bases in the middle. The CDR3 region is CASSDTANNEQFF. DNA for the CDR3: TGTGCCAGCAGCGACACGGCGAACAATGAGCAGTTCTTC.

The rearrangement links TRBV5-1 to TRBJ2-5; TRBD1 agrees at 7 bases. The CDR3 has 13 residues. J gave up 4 bases and V 5 bases, and 5 bases lay outside the gene matches. Per germline, CDR1 SGHRS and CDR2 YFSETQ. CDR3 coding DNA: TGCGCCAGCAGTTACGACAGGGTAGAGACCCAGTACTTC. Translating gives CASSYDRVETQYF.

The chain is built from TRBV6-2 or TRBV6-3 and TRBJ2-1, with TRBD2 matching over 10 bases. V trimming: 2 bases; J trimming: 3 bases; junction bases outside the gene matches: 4. Germline assignment: CDR1 MNHEY and CDR2 SVGEGT. The CDR3 covers 16 residues. This chain's CDR3 is CASSYTLAGFYNEQFF. The CDR3 DNA reads as TGTGCCAGCAGTTACACACTAGCGGGGTTCTACAATGAGCAGTTCTTC.

Only a few counts were recorded for this clonotype. This chain uses TRBV4-3 with TRBJ2-7, with 7 nucleotides matching TRBD1. There are 16 residues in the CDR3. V lost 1 base and J lost 2; bases outside the gene matches: 8. The germline gives CDR1 LGHNA, CDR2 YSLEER. CDR3 sequence reads: CASSQGGGDRAYEQYF. The CDR3 DNA reads as TGCGCCAGCAGCCAAGGAGGCGGTGACAGGGCCTACGAGCAGTACTTC.

J is TRBJ1-6 and V is TRBV5-1; a possible D gene is TRBD1 (6 bases). This CDR3 is built from 16 residues. V lost 0 bases and J lost 8, with 15 bases in between. CDR1 is SGHRS and CDR2 is YFSETQ in the germline V gene. CDR3 coding DNA: TGCGCCAGCAGCTTGGGGCAGGGGTCAAGCTATTCACCCCTCCACTTT. It yields the protein CASSLGQGSSYSPLHF.

This clonotype was seen a few times. The rearrangement uses TRBV7-3 and TRBJ2-3, with 11 bases that match TRBD2. The CDR3 loop spans 14 amino acids. V was pared by 6 bases and J by 6 bases, with 5 bases of the junction left unmatched. CDR1 SGHTA and CDR2 FQGTGA come from the germline V gene. Here the CDR3 reads CASSSGRASDTQYF. In nucleotides, the CDR3 is TGTGCCAGCAGTAGCGGGAGGGCCTCCGATACGCAGTATTTT. Full variable domain (missing parts from reference TRBV7-3 and TRBJ2-3): GAGVSQTPSNKVTEKGKYVELRCDPISGHTALYWYRQSLGQGPEFLIYFQGTGAADDSGLPNDRFFAVRPEGSVSTLKIQRTERGDSAVYLCASSSGRASDTQYFGPGTRLTVL.

The table lists this clonotype with many counts. The CDR3 is CASSLLASLYNEQFF. In nucleotides, the CDR3 is TGCGCCAGCAGCTTGCTAGCATCCCTCTACAATGAGCAGTTCTTC. The chain employs TRBV5-1 and TRBJ2-1, with D perhaps matching TRBD2 (5 bases). The germline V and J ends were trimmed by 1 base and 3 bases, with 11 bases remaining between them. This CDR3 has 15 residues. Germline V gene sequence: CDR1 SGHRS, CDR2 YFSETQ.

The V and J genes are TRBV11-2 and TRBJ2-2; 7 bases fit TRBD1. Germline CDR1 SGHAT, CDR2 FQNNGV. Trimming at V came to 6 bases and at J to 4 bases, leaving 14 bases not matched to a gene. The length of the CDR3 is 17 residues. The CDR3 DNA is TGTGCCAGCAGGAGGGACAGCAGCTCAAGGGGCACCGGGGAGCTGTTTTTT. It specifies CASRRDSSSRGTGELFF.

The chain employs TRBV4-3 and TRBJ1-2; D is ambiguous. Trimming shortened V by 1 base and J by 2 bases, and 14 bases separated the two germline ends. The CDR3 runs 16 residues. Per the germline V gene, CDR1 is LGHNA and CDR2 is YSLEER. The CDR3 here is CASSQGQGPLNYGYTF. CDR3 coding DNA: TGCGCCAGCAGCCAAGGCCAAGGACCGTTGAACTATGGCTACACCTTC.

This chain connects TRBV7-2 to TRBJ2-3, with 9 bases lining up with TRBD2. From germline, CDR1 is SGHTA and CDR2 FQGNSA. With 3 bases clipped from V and 3 bases from J, the junction kept 7 bases outside the gene matches. This CDR3 is 16 amino acids long. The DNA of the CDR3 is TGTGCCAGCAGCTTTGGTGAGCGGGAGGTGACAGATACGCAGTATTTT. It specifies CASSFGEREVTDTQYF.

This clonotype showed up just a few times. An end of the junction does not agree with germline; a read error may underlie this. Here the CDR3 reads CSARGGTDHF. As DNA, the CDR3 is TGCAGTGCTAGGGGCGGGACTGATCACTTC. The V call is TRBV20-1, the J call TRBJ2-7; TRBD2 might be the D (6 bases). CDR3 length: 10 residues. Germline V gene lookup returns CDR1 DFQATT and CDR2 SNEGSKA (reference sequence).

This clonotype was counted only a few times. This rearrangement joins TRBV3-1 to TRBJ1-3, with 7 bases aligning to TRBD1. V was clipped by 3 bases and J by 2 bases; unmatched bases: 4. Germline assignment: CDR1 LGHDT and CDR2 YNNKEL (reference sequence). This CDR3 has 15 residues. The CDR3, as DNA: TGTGCCAGCAGCCATAGACAGGGAACTGGAAACACCATATATTTT. This encodes CASSHRQGTGNTIYF. Variable domain in full (rest from reference TRBV3-1 and TRBJ1-3): DTAVSQTPKYLVTQMGNDKSIKCEQNLGHDTMYWYKQDSKKFLKIMFSYNNKELIINETVPNRFSPKSPDKAHLNLHINSLELGDSAVYFCASSHRQGTGNTIYFGEGSWLTVV.

This clonotype was recorded a few times. The V gene is TRBV4-3, the J gene TRBJ2-2; 7 bases line up with TRBD2. The trim removed 5 bases at V and 3 bases at J, leaving 6 bases unmatched. Germline CDR1 reads LGHNA; CDR2 reads YSLEER. The CDR3 totals 15 residues. In DNA, the CDR3 is TGCGCCAGCAGCACTGGGCGGGAGTACACCGGGGAGCTGTTTTTT. Encoded protein: CASSTGREYTGELFF.

This clonotype was counted at least ten times. The V call is TRBV20-1, the J call TRBJ2-5, with D possibly TRBD2 on 5 matching bases. The V gene's germline CDR1 is DFQATT and CDR2 SNEGSKA (reference sequence). V was trimmed by 1 base and J by 5 bases, leaving 14 bases between them. CDR3 length equals 14 residues. The CDR3 nucleotides are TGCAGTGCTAGAGTGGCTGGAGGCGCGGAGACCCAGTACTTC. Residues: CSARVAGGAETQYF.

Ten or more counts support this clonotype. The V call is TRBV19, the J call TRBJ2-6, with a weak D call TRBD1 (5 bases). This CDR3 has 14 residues. Germline CDR1 and CDR2: LNHDA and SQIVND (reference sequence). Trimming removed 6 bases from V and 0 bases from J, with 6 bases in between. The CDR3: CASRDSSGANVLTF. The DNA of the CDR3 is TGTGCCAGTAGAGACAGCTCTGGGGCCAACGTCCTGACTTTC.

The sample holds a few counts of this clonotype. This chain connects TRBV27 to TRBJ2-1; 13 bases are a match to TRBD2. The CDR3 has 18 amino acids. Germline V lookup: CDR1 MNHEY, CDR2 SMNVEV (reference sequence). J lost 7 bases, V lost 2 bases, and 11 bases had no gene match. The CDR3 region has the DNA TGTGCCAGCAGTTTAAGCTGGGGACTAGCGGGAAGTAGGAATGAGCAGTTCTTC. Translating it yields CASSLSWGLAGSRNEQFF.

The genes are TRBV5-1 and TRBJ2-1; 7 bases agree with TRBD2. Germline values: CDR1 SGHRS, CDR2 YFSETQ. V lost 0 bases, J lost 8 bases, and 8 bases stayed unmatched. The CDR3 consists of 15 residues. CDR3 region: CASSLAGRAVDEQFF. CDR3 DNA: TGCGCCAGCAGCTTGGCTGGGAGGGCCGTCGATGAGCAGTTCTTC.

This clonotype was picked up a small number of times. J is TRBJ2-7 and V is TRBV5-4; maybe TRBD2 (5 bases). Germline V CDR1 and CDR2: SGHNT, YYREEE (reference sequence). The CDR3 covers 11 residues. With 2 bases removed from V and 7 bases from J, the gap between germline ends came to 7 bases. CDR3 sequence reads: CASSFRREQYF. The CDR3 DNA sequence: TGTGCCAGCAGCTTTAGGAGGGAGCAGTACTTC. Looking up the rest from reference TRBV5-4 and TRBJ2-7 gives the full variable domain: ETGVTQSPTHLIKTRGQQVTLRCSSQSGHNTVSWYQQALGQGPQFIFQYYREEENGRGNFPPRFSGLQFPNYSSELNVNALELDDSALYLCASSFRREQYFGPGTRLTVT.